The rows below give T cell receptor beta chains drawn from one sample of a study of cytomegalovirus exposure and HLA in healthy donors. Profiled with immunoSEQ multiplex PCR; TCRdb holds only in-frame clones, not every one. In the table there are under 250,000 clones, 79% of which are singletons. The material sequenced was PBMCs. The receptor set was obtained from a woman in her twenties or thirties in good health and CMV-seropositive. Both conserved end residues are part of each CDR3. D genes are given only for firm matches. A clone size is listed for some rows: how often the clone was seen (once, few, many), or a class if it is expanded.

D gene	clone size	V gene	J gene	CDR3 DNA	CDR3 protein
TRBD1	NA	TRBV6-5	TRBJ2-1	TGTGCCAGCAGCCCGGGACAGGGGGCGCGAAATGAGCAGTTCTTC	CASSPGQGARNEQFF
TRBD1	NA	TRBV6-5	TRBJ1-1	TGTGCCAGCAGTTACCAGGGGGCGGACACTGAAGCTTTCTTT	CASSYQGADTEAFF
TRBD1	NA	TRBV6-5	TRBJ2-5	TGTGCCAGCAGTGTAACGACAGGGAAAGAGACCCAGTACTTC	CASSVTTGKETQYF
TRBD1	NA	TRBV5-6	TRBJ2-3	TGTGCCAGCAGCTTACAGGGGTCGGTTGATACGCAGTATTTT	CASSLQGSVDTQYF
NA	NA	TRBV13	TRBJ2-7	TGTGCCAGCAGCTTAGGCCTGGGAGTCTCCTACGAGCAGTACTTC	CASSLGLGVSYEQYF
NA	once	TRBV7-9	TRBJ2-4	TGTGCCAGCAGCTCGCTATCCACGGGGGGCGGCAAAAACATTCAGTACTTC	CASSSLSTGGGKNIQYF
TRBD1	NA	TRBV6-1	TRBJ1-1	TGTGCCAGCAGTCTGGAGACAGGGCGAGGGACTGAAGCTTTCTTT	CASSLETGRGTEAFF
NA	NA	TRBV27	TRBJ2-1	TGTGCCAGCAGCCATAATCCACGCGATGAGCAGTTCTTC	CASSHNPRDEQFF
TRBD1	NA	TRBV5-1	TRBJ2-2	TGCGCCAGCAGCTTAAGACAGGGACGGAACACCGGGGAGCTGTTTTTT	CASSLRQGRNTGELFF
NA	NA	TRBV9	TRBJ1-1	TGTGCCAGCAGGAGGTCGGAGAACACTGAAGCTTTCTTT	CASRRSENTEAFF
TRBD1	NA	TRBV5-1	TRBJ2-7	TGCGCCAGCAGCGCGGCAGGGGGCGCTGGCGAGCAGTACTTC	CASSAAGGAGEQYF
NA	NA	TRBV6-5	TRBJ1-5	TGTGCCAGCAGTTATGGGGCGAATAGCAATCAGCCCCAGCATTTT	CASSYGANSNQPQHF
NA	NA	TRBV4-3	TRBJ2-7	TGCGCCAGCAGCCAAGCCGGTTCGGAGCAGTACTTC	CASSQAGSEQYF
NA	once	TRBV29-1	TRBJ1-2	TGCAGCGCAGGGACTGGTCATGGCTACACCTTC	CSAGTGHGYTF
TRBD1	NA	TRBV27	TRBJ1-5	TGTGCCAGCAGTTTCCTCCGGGACAGAAGAGGAATCAATCAGCCCCAGCATTTT	CASSFLRDRRGINQPQHF
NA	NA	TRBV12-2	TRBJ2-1	TGTGCAAGTCCCGGTAGCGGGTCCTACAATGAGCAGTTCTTC	CASPGSGSYNEQFF
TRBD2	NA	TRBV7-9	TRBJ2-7	TGTGCCAGCAGCCCCAGACTAGCGGTATCCTACGAGCAGTACTTC	CASSPRLAVSYEQYF
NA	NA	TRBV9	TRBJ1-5	TGTGCCAGCAGCGTGGCAGGGGTGGGTCAGCCCCAGCATTTT	CASSVAGVGQPQHF
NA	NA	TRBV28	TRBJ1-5	TGTGCCAGCGGTGGGGGGGCGAGTCAGCCCCAGCATTTT	CASGGGASQPQHF
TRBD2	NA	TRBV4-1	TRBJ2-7	TGCGCCAGCAGCCAAGCTAGCGGCTACGAGCAGTACTTC	CASSQASGYEQYF
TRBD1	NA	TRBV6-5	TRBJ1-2	TGTGCCAGCAGCCAAGACAGGGGCGCCTATGGCTACACCTTC	CASSQDRGAYGYTF
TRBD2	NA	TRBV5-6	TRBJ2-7	TGTGCCAGCAGCTTGTGGGGCGGGGGGTACGAGCAGTACTTC	CASSLWGGGYEQYF
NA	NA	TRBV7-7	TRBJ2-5	TGTGCCAGCAGCTTAGTCTACCAAGAGACCCAGTACTTC	CASSLVYQETQYF
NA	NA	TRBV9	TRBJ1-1	TGTGCCAGCAGCCCCGGGGGGCTGAACACTGAAGCTTTCTTT	CASSPGGLNTEAFF
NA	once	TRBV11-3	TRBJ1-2	TGTGCCAGCAGCCCAGGGGTTGTACATGGCTACACCTTC	CASSPGVVHGYTF
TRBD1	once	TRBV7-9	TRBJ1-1	TGTGCCAGCAGCTTGACAGGGGGCAAGACTGAAGCTTTCTTT	CASSLTGGKTEAFF
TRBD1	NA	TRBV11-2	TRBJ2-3	TGTGCCAGCAGCTTAGTGTGGCCCGACAGGGGCGTTGCAGATACGCAGTATTTT	CASSLVWPDRGVADTQYF
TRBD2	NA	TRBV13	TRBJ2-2	TGTGCCAGCAGCCCACCGGGACTAGCGGGGAACACCGGGGAGCTGTTTTTT	CASSPPGLAGNTGELFF
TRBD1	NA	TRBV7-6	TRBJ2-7	TGTGCCAGCAGCTCGGGACAGGTATACGAGCAGTACTTC	CASSSGQVYEQYF
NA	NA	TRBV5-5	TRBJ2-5	TGTGCCAGCAGCTTGGAGCCCGTTCGTGAGACCCAGTACTTC	CASSLEPVRETQYF